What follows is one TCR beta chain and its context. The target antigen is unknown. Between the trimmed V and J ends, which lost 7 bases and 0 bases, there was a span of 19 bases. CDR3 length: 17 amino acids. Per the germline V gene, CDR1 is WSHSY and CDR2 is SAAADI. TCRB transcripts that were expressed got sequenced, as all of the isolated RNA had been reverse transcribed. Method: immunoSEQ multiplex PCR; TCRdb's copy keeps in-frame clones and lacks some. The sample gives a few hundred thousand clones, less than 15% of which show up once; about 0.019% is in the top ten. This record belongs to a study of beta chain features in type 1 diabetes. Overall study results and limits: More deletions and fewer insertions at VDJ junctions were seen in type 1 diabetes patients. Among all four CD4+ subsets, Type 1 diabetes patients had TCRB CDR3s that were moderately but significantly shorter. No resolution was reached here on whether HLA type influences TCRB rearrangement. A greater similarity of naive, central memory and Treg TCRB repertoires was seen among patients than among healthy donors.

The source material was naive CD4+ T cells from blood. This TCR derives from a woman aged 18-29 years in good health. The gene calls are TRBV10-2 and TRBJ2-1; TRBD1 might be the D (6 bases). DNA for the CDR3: TGCGCCAGCACTGGGCGGACAGTTCAGAGCTCCTACAATGAGCAGTTCTTC. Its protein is CASTGRTVQSSYNEQFF.